This entry lists 8 T cell receptor beta chains sequenced from one sample in a study of OX40 agonist ivuxolimab in advanced cancers. The method was immunoSEQ multiplex PCR; TCRdb's version includes in-frame clones alone and lacks a portion of them. This table holds over 65,000 clones, roughly 87% found once. The source was CD4+ or CD8+ T cells sorted from blood, collected in a trial of the OX40 agonist ivuxolimab. The source is an adult with an advanced solid tumor such as melanoma, head and neck, liver or kidney cancer.

V and J are TRBV5-6 and TRBJ2-7, with D possibly being TRBD1 or TRBD2 (5 bases each). The CDR3 totals 15 residues. V was trimmed by 2 bases and J by 7 bases, leaving 19 bases between them. Germline V CDR1 and CDR2: SGHDT, YYEEEE. The CDR3 sequence: CASSFFDRLLGEQYF. For the CDR3, the DNA is TGTGCCAGCAGCTTCTTCGACAGACTACTAGGAGAGCAGTACTTC.

The J gene is TRBJ2-1, the V gene TRBV5-1; 13 positions agree with TRBD2. Germline values: CDR1 SGHRS, CDR2 YFSETQ. CDR3 length: 15 residues. The J segment lost 6 bases and the V segment lost 2 bases, leaving 2 bases of the junction unmatched. Here the CDR3 reads CASSLGLAGVNEQFF. The CDR3 DNA reads TGCGCCAGCAGCTTAGGACTAGCGGGAGTCAATGAGCAGTTCTTC.

The chain employs TRBV5-5 and TRBJ2-2; 11 bases align to TRBD2. The V gene end was trimmed by 8 bases and the J gene end by 3 bases; junction bases not matched to a gene: 9. The CDR3 has 16 residues. Germline V gene lookup returns CDR1 SGHKS and CDR2 YYEKEE (reference sequence). CDR3 sequence: CASRSGRAFDTGELFF. The CDR3 DNA sequence: TGTGCCAGTCGTAGCGGGAGGGCCTTCGACACCGGGGAGCTGTTTTTT.

This clone was seen once. The V and J genes are TRBV4-1 and TRBJ1-5; D is unresolved. The V and J ends lost 8 bases and 0 bases respectively, with 5 bases between them. From germline, CDR1 is MGHRA and CDR2 YSYEKL. This CDR3 has 12 residues. Written as DNA, the CDR3 is TGCGCCAGCGGGGATAGCAATCAGCCCCAGCATTTT. It encodes CASGDSNQPQHF.

The J gene is TRBJ2-2, the V gene TRBV5-1, with D uncertain. CDR3 length: 13 residues. Deletions cut 5 bases from V and 6 bases from J, with 11 bases between. CDR1 is SGHRS, CDR2 YFSETQ, per germline. CDR3 coding DNA: TGCGCCAGCAGAAAAAACTTTGCCGGGGAGCTGTTTTTT. Protein product: CASRKNFAGELFF.

The CDR3 DNA is TGTGCCAGCAGCGCACCAGACAGGGGATCAGCTTTCTTT. Translated, it gives CASSAPDRGSAFF. This chain joins TRBV7-2 and TRBJ1-1, with 8 bases fitting TRBD1. The CDR3 is 13 amino acids. V dropped 5 bases and J dropped 10; count of bases not matched to a gene: 9. Germline CDR1 is SGHTA and CDR2 is FQGNSA. Drawing the rest from reference TRBV7-2 and TRBJ1-1, the complete variable domain is GAGVSQSPSNKVTEKGKDVELRCDPISGHTALYWYRQSLGQGLEFLIYFQGNSAPDKSGLPSDRFSAERTGGSVSTLTIQRTQQEDSAVYLCASSAPDRGSAFFGQGTRLTVV.

This chain connects TRBV5-1 to TRBJ1-1, with 7 bases identical to TRBD1. CDR3 length: 14 amino acids. Germline values: CDR1 SGHRS, CDR2 YFSETQ. After removal of 3 bases from V and 1 base from J, the junction contained 3 bases not matched to a gene. CDR3 bases: TGCGCCAGCAGCTCCGGACAGGCGAACACTGAAGCTTTCTTT. It encodes CASSSGQANTEAFF.

This rearrangement joins TRBV11-2 to TRBJ2-1; a possible D gene is TRBD2 (7 bases). The length of the CDR3 is 15 residues. Trimming took 7 bases from V and 0 from J, leaving 13 bases between them. Germline values: CDR1 SGHAT, CDR2 FQNNGV. The CDR3 DNA reads as TGTGCCAGCACCTGGGGGGGCCCCTCCTACAATGAGCAGTTCTTC. Amino acid sequence: CASTWGGPSYNEQFF. The full variable domain, its missing parts supplied by reference TRBV11-2 and TRBJ2-1, is EAGVAQSPRYKIIEKRQSVAFWCNPISGHATLYWYQQILGQGPKLLIQFQNNGVVDDSQLPKDRFSAERLKGVDSTLKIQPAKLEDSAVYLCASTWGGPSYNEQFFGPGTRLTVL.